These T cell receptor beta chains were read from a single sample in a study of CD8 T cells in Susac syndrome. TCRdb re-derived calls from the immunoSEQ multiplex PCR reads in MiXCR, one entry per CDR3 protein. Seen here are under 250,000 distinct CDR3 sequences, just under 95% observed once, and the top ten hold 0.065% to 0.075%. Material: CD4+ T cells from PBMCs. The receptors originated from a human donor with multiple sclerosis. The CDR3 runs from the conserved cysteine through the conserved F or W. A D gene is named only where the DNA matches it firmly. Size is omitted from some rows. Given values are once, few, many or a class for expanded clones.

V: TRBV30
length: 13
J: TRBJ1-2
size: .
D: .
CDR3: CAWSGSEKDGYTF
DNA: TGTGCCTGGAGCGGGTCGGAAAAGGACGGCTACACCTTC

V: TRBV2
length: 17
J: TRBJ2-6
size: .
D: .
CDR3: CASYLPPGRTGANVLTF
DNA: TGTGCCAGCTACCTACCCCCTGGTCGGACTGGGGCCAACGTCCTGACTTTC

V: TRBV5-4
length: 17
J: TRBJ2-1
size: .
D: TRBD2
CDR3: CASSRRYGLAGGHEQFF
DNA: TGTGCCAGCAGCAGAAGGTACGGACTAGCGGGGGGACATGAGCAGTTCTTC

V: TRBV29-1
length: 13
J: TRBJ2-7
size: .
D: TRBD1
CDR3: CSVRITGGYEQYF
DNA: TGCAGCGTTAGAATTACAGGGGGCTACGAGCAGTACTTC

V: TRBV28
length: 13
J: TRBJ1-2
size: .
D: TRBD1
CDR3: CASRTDRGYGYTF
DNA: TGTGCCAGCAGGACCGACAGGGGCTATGGCTACACCTTC

V: TRBV20-1
length: 14
J: TRBJ1-5
size: .
D: TRBD1
CDR3: CSATGTGENQPQHF
DNA: TGCAGTGCTACCGGGACAGGGGAGAATCAGCCCCAGCATTTT

V: TRBV27
length: 14
J: TRBJ1-3
size: .
D: TRBD1
CDR3: CASSDRGSGNTIYF
DNA: TGTGCCAGCAGTGACAGGGGATCGGGAAACACCATATATTTT

V: TRBV9
length: 15
J: TRBJ2-3
size: .
D: TRBD1
CDR3: CASSPGTGNFGTQYF
DNA: TGTGCCAGCAGCCCGGGGACAGGGAATTTCGGTACGCAGTATTTT

V: TRBV5-6
length: 17
J: TRBJ2-1
size: .
D: TRBD1
CDR3: CASSRAMGQLIPNEQFF
DNA: TGTGCCAGCAGCCGTGCAATGGGACAGTTAATTCCGAATGAGCAGTTCTTC

V: TRBV6-1
length: 15
J: TRBJ2-7
size: .
D: TRBD2
CDR3: CASSVGLAGLYEQYF
DNA: TGTGCCAGCAGTGTCGGGCTAGCGGGCCTTTACGAGCAGTACTTC

V: TRBV20-1
length: 12
J: TRBJ2-5
size: .
D: .
CDR3: CSARTLGETQYF
DNA: TGCAGTGCTAGGACCCTTGGGGAGACCCAGTACTTC

V: TRBV11-2
length: 13
J: TRBJ2-7
size: .
D: .
CDR3: CASSLESGFEQYF
DNA: TGTGCCAGCAGCTTAGAGTCGGGTTTCGAGCAGTACTTC

V: TRBV18
length: 14
J: TRBJ2-3
size: .
D: .
CDR3: CASSPLVGKDTQYF
DNA: TGTGCCAGCTCACCACTTGTGGGAAAAGATACGCAGTATTTT

V: TRBV6-1
length: 16
J: TRBJ1-6
size: .
D: TRBD1
CDR3: CASGTDRASYNSPLHF
DNA: TGTGCCAGCGGAACGGACAGGGCCTCCTATAATTCACCCCTCCACTTT

V: TRBV23-1
length: 13
J: TRBJ2-3
size: .
D: TRBD1
CDR3: CASSQSQGATQYF
DNA: TGCGCCAGCAGTCAATCACAGGGGGCTACGCAGTATTTT

V: TRBV5-1
length: 18
J: TRBJ2-5
size: .
D: TRBD2
CDR3: CASSLGGKASGSQETQYF
DNA: TGCGCCAGCAGCTTGGGTGGGAAGGCTAGCGGGAGCCAAGAGACCCAGTACTTC

V: TRBV18
length: 14
J: TRBJ2-5
size: .
D: .
CDR3: CASSPSRYQETQYF
DNA: TGTGCCAGCTCACCTTCCAGGTACCAAGAGACCCAGTACTTC

V: TRBV5-4
length: 15
J: TRBJ1-1
size: .
D: .
CDR3: CASSSDSYMNTEAFF
DNA: TGTGCCAGCAGCTCCGACAGCTACATGAACACTGAAGCTTTCTTT

V: TRBV29-1
length: 14
J: TRBJ2-1
size: .
D: TRBD2
CDR3: CSVLTSGIYNEQFF
DNA: TGCAGCGTGCTGACTAGCGGGATCTACAATGAGCAGTTCTTC

V: TRBV14
length: 20
J: TRBJ1-1
size: .
D: .
CDR3: CASSQVGLGSGEPVRTEAFF
DNA: TGTGCCAGCAGCCAAGTCGGGTTGGGGTCCGGGGAACCCGTGAGGACTGAAGCTTTCTTT

V: TRBV6-5
length: 14
J: TRBJ2-1
size: once
D: TRBD2
CDR3: CASTPGVASGREFF
DNA: TGTGCCAGCACACCGGGCGTGGCTAGCGGGAGAGAGTTCTTC

V: TRBV2
length: 13
J: TRBJ1-3
size: .
D: .
CDR3: CATTAGVGNTIYF
DNA: TGTGCCACTACGGCCGGGGTTGGAAACACCATATATTTT

V: TRBV7-2
length: 16
J: TRBJ2-3
size: .
D: TRBD2
CDR3: CASSPGGVGPTDTQYF
DNA: TGTGCCAGCAGCCCCGGGGGGGTGGGCCCCACAGATACGCAGTATTTT

V: TRBV20-1
length: 17
J: TRBJ1-6
size: .
D: TRBD1
CDR3: CSARRQGPSSYNSPLHF
DNA: TGCAGTGCTAGACGACAGGGGCCTTCTTCCTATAATTCACCCCTCCACTTT

V: TRBV10-3
length: 12
J: TRBJ1-5
size: .
D: TRBD1
CDR3: CATGDSHQPQHF
DNA: TGTGCCACCGGGGACAGCCATCAGCCCCAGCATTTT

V: TRBV24-1
length: 13
J: TRBJ1-5
size: .
D: .
CDR3: CATSGQSNQPQHF
DNA: TGTGCCACCAGCGGACAGTCCAATCAGCCCCAGCATTTT

V: TRBV10-3
length: 15
J: TRBJ1-5
size: .
D: TRBD1
CDR3: CAISDEGTGGRPQHF
DNA: TGTGCCATCAGTGATGAGGGGACAGGGGGGCGGCCCCAGCATTTT

V: TRBV5-6
length: 15
J: TRBJ2-7
size: .
D: .
CDR3: CASSQGGETSYEQYF
DNA: TGTGCCAGCAGCCAGGGGGGCGAAACCTCCTACGAGCAGTACTTC